The next 12 T cell receptor beta chains were all read from a single sample in a study of T cell repertoires in cytomegalovirus infection. One entry per CDR3 protein results from TCRdb running MiXCR on the reads. In the table there are approximately 910,000 distinct CDR3 sequences, approximately 31% of which are singletons. The antigens these receptors bind are not known. Sequences were derived from cultured CD8+ T cells from PBMCs, sampled from culture after CMV antigen stimulation. The receptors were gathered from a human donor in good health (CMV status not recorded). Some clones in this sample may be carry-over from other donors' samples.

The chain carries TRBV7-3 and TRBJ2-3; D gene uncertain. Trimming removed 4 bases at V and 3 bases at J, with 32 bases between. This CDR3 is built from 21 residues. Germline V CDR1 and CDR2: SGHTA, FQGTGA. The CDR3 sequence: CASSYPPERQDPTPTTDTQYF. Here the CDR3 DNA reads TGTGCCAGCAGCTACCCTCCCGAGAGGCAGGACCCTACCCCGACGACAGATACGCAGTATTTT.

This clonotype was found a few times. The V gene is TRBV7-6, the J gene TRBJ2-1; D call uncertain. This CDR3 is 14 amino acids long. The V gene lost 1 base and the J gene lost 6 bases, with 10 bases spanning the gap. The V gene's germline CDR1 is SGHVS and CDR2 FNYEAQ. The CDR3 DNA sequence: TGTGCCAGCAGCTTAGAATCAGATATCAATGAGCAGTTCTTC. Encoded protein: CASSLESDINEQFF.

This clonotype has more than one count but fewer than ten. V gene TRBV7-8 combines with J gene TRBJ2-2, with TRBD2 as a possible D gene (7 bases). Trimming stripped 5 bases from V and 6 bases from J, with 13 bases between. Germline CDR1 SGHVS, CDR2 FQNEAQ. This CDR3 is 14 amino acids long. The CDR3 is CASSKGGYAGELFF. The CDR3 DNA sequence: TGTGCCAGCAGCAAGGGGGGGTACGCCGGGGAGCTGTTTTTT.

V is TRBV27 and J is TRBJ2-5; maybe TRBD2 (7 bases). The germline gives CDR1 MNHEY, CDR2 SMNVEV (reference sequence). V lost 2 bases to trimming and J lost 5 bases, with 18 bases between them. The CDR3 extends over 16 amino acids. The CDR3 region has the DNA TGTGCCAGCAGTTTAACGTCTTCCGGGGGGCTGGAGACCCAGTACTTC. Amino acid sequence: CASSLTSSGGLETQYF.

On this clonotype: The junction departs from the called germline gene at one end, perhaps through a read error. This chain links TRBV6-1 with TRBJ2-5, with 7 positions matching TRBD1. Germline values: CDR1 MNHNS, CDR2 SASEGT. This CDR3 contains 15 residues. DNA of the CDR3: TGTGCCAGCAGTGAATGGGAGACAGGGCCAGAGACCCAGCACTTC. Translated, it gives CASSEWETGPETQHF.

The chain employs TRBV7-2 and TRBJ1-6, with 7 bases lining up with TRBD1. Germline values: CDR1 SGHTA, CDR2 FQGNSA. The CDR3 covers 18 residues. After removal of 4 bases from V and 7 bases from J, the junction contained 16 bases not matched to a gene. The DNA for the CDR3 is TGTACCAGCAGCTCCCTCAAGGGGGCGACATCTTTGAATTCACCCCTCCACTTT. Translation gives CTSSSLKGATSLNSPLHF.

This clonotype has at least ten counts. The V call is TRBV7-8, the J call TRBJ2-1; 13 bases are a match to TRBD2. V shed 5 bases, J shed 9 bases, and the junction held 13 bases outside the gene matches. CDR3 length equals 17 residues. CDR1 and CDR2 from the germline V gene are SGHVS and FQNEAQ. The CDR3 DNA sequence: TGTGCCAGCAGCCCTGGACTAGCGGGGGTTCGCAGGGGTGAGCAGTTCTTC. Translated, it gives CASSPGLAGVRRGEQFF.

The gene calls are TRBV6-6 and TRBJ2-4, with 8 bases identical to TRBD1. Germline V gene lookup returns CDR1 MNHNY and CDR2 SVGAGI (reference sequence). V gave up 6 bases and J gave up 0 bases; unmatched junction bases: 7. The CDR3 runs 16 residues. The CDR3 sequence: CASRLDRALAKNIQYF. The DNA for the CDR3 is TGTGCCAGCAGATTGGACAGGGCGTTAGCCAAAAACATTCAGTACTTC.

This clonotype was detected only a few times. The rearrangement links TRBV4-1 to TRBJ2-1; 10 bases are a match to TRBD2. The V gene end was trimmed by 3 bases and the J gene end by 7 bases; junction bases not matched to a gene: 6. CDR3 size: 15 residues. The germline V gene encodes CDR1 MGHRA and CDR2 YSYEKL. CDR3 bases: TGCGCCAGCAGCCATCCAACTAGCGGGGAGAATGAGCAGTTCTTC. As protein: CASSHPTSGENEQFF.

V is TRBV20-1 and J is TRBJ1-3; D perhaps matches TRBD1 (6 bases). The CDR3 consists of 16 residues. The germline gives CDR1 DFQATT, CDR2 SNEGSKA (reference sequence). The V and J ends lost 6 bases and 2 bases respectively, with 20 bases between them. The CDR3 here is CSARVAGEGTGNTIYF. Here the CDR3 DNA reads TGCAGTGCGCGGGTCGCAGGGGAAGGGACTGGAAACACCATATATTTT.

The rearrangement links TRBV27 to TRBJ1-2; D is undetermined. The CDR3 loop spans 13 amino acids. V was cut by 6 bases and J by 5 bases, with 13 bases left in between. Germline V CDR1 and CDR2: MNHEY, SMNVEV (reference sequence). The CDR3 DNA follows: TGTGCCAGCAGATCCCAAGGGAAGTATGGCTACACCTTC. Translated, it gives CASRSQGKYGYTF.

This clonotype was counted between two and nine times. DNA for the CDR3: TGTGCCAGCAACCCTTCCCCAGGGACAGGGAGTTGGAACACTGAAGCTTTCTTT. Its translation is CASNPSPGTGSWNTEAFF. The chain has TRBV27 and TRBJ1-1; 9 bases are shared with TRBD1. Trimming took 7 bases from V and 1 from J; bases not matched to a gene: 16. In germline, CDR1 is MNHEY, CDR2 SMNVEV (reference sequence). This CDR3 region has 18 residues.